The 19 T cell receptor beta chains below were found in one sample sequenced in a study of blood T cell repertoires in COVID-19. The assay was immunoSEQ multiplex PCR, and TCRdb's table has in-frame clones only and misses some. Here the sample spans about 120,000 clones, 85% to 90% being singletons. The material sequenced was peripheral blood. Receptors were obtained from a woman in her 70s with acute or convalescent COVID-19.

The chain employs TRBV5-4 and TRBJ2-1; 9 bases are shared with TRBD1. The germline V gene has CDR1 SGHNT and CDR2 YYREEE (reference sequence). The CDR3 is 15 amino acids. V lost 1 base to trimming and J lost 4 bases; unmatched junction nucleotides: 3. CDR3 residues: CASSLTGGPYNEQFF. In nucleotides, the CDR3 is TGTGCCAGCAGCTTGACAGGGGGCCCATACAATGAGCAGTTCTTC.

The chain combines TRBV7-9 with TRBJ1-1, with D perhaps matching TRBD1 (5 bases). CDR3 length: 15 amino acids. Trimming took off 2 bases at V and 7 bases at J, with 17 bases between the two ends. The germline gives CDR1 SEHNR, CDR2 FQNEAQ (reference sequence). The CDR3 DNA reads TGTGCCAGCAGCTTATTTGGTCAGGGTGCCGGTGAAGCTTTCTTT. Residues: CASSLFGQGAGEAFF.

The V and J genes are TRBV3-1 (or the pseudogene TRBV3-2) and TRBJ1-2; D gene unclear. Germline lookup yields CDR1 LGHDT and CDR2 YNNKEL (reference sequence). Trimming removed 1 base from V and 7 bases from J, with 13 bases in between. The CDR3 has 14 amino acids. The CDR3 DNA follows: TGTGCCAGCAGCCAAGCAGAGGAACGCGGTGGCTACACCTTC. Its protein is CASSQAEERGGYTF.

CDR3 amino acids: CASSPPEQGQGKNSGNTIYF. DNA of the CDR3: TGCGCCAGCAGTCCGCCCGAACAGGGACAGGGCAAAAACTCTGGAAACACCATATATTTT. The chain links TRBV23-1 to TRBJ1-3, with 9 positions matching TRBD1. TRBV23-1 is given ORF status, its function remaining uncertain. The length of the CDR3 is 20 residues. V shed 4 bases and J 0 bases; nucleotides not matched to a gene: 16.

CDR3 amino acids: CASSLDRGLYTEAFF. The CDR3 region has the DNA TGTGCCAGCAGTTTAGACAGGGGACTCTACACTGAAGCTTTCTTT. This sequence joins TRBV28 and TRBJ1-1, with 8 bases that match TRBD1. J was trimmed by 3 bases and V by 2 bases; bases with no gene match: 5. Germline assignment: CDR1 MDHEN and CDR2 SYDVKM. The CDR3 has 15 residues.

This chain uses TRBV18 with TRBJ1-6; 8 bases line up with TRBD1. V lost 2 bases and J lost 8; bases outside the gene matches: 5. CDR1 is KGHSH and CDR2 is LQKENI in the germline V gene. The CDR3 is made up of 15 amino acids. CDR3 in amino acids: CASSPGQGNYSPLHF. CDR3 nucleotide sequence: TGTGCCAGCTCACCAGGACAGGGAAATTATTCACCCCTCCACTTT.

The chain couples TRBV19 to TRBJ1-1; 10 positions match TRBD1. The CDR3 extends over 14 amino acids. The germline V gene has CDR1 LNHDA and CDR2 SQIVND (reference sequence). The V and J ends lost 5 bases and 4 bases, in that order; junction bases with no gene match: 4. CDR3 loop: CASSADRGRTEAFF. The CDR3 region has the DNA TGTGCCAGTAGTGCAGACAGGGGGCGCACTGAAGCTTTCTTT.

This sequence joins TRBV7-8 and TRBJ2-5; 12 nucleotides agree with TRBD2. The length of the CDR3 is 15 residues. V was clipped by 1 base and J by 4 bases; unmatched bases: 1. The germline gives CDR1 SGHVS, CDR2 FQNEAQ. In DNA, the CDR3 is TGTGCCAGCAGCTTAGGGGGACTAGCGGGAGAGACCCAGTACTTC. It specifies CASSLGGLAGETQYF.

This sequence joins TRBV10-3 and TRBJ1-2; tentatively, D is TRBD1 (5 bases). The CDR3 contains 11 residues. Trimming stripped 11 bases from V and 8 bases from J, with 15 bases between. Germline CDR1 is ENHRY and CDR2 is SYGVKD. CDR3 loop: CAAYDSVGYTF. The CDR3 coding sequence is TGTGCCGCATACGACAGTGTAGGCTACACCTTC.

CDR3 loop: CASSQDQGGKAFF. DNA for the CDR3: TGTGCCAGCAGCCAAGATCAGGGAGGGAAAGCTTTCTTT. V and J are TRBV3-1 (or the pseudogene TRBV3-2) and TRBJ1-1; D may be TRBD1 (5 bases). From germline, CDR1 is LGHDT and CDR2 YNNKEL (reference sequence). V lost 0 bases to trimming and J lost 9 bases, with 11 bases between them. This CDR3 has 13 residues.

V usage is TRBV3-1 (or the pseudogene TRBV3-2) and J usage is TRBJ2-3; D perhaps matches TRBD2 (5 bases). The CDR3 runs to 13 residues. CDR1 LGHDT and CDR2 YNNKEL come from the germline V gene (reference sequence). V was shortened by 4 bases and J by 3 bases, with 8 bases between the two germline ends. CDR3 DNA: TGTGCCAGCAGCCCGTCGGGAACAGATACGCAGTATTTT. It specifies CASSPSGTDTQYF.

The CDR3: CASSLARLAGADEQFF. CDR3 DNA sequence: TGTGCCAGCAGCTTAGCGCGACTAGCGGGGGCAGATGAGCAGTTCTTC. The V gene is TRBV7-9, the J gene TRBJ2-1; 12 bases match TRBD2. Germline V gene lookup returns CDR1 SEHNR and CDR2 FQNEAQ (reference sequence). The CDR3 runs 16 residues. The trim removed 0 bases at V and 8 bases at J, leaving 5 bases unmatched.

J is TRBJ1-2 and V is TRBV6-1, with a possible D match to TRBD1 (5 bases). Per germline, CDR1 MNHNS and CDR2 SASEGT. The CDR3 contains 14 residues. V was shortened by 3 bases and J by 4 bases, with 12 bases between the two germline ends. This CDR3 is CASSEVREAYGYTF. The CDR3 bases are TGTGCCAGCAGTGAGGTCAGGGAGGCCTATGGCTACACCTTC.

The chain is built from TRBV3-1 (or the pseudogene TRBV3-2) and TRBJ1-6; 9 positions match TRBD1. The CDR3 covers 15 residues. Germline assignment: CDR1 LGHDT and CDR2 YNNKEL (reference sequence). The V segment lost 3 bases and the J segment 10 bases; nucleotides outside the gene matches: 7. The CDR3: CASSHGTGRMSPLHF. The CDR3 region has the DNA TGTGCCAGCAGCCACGGGACAGGGAGAATGTCACCCCTCCACTTT.

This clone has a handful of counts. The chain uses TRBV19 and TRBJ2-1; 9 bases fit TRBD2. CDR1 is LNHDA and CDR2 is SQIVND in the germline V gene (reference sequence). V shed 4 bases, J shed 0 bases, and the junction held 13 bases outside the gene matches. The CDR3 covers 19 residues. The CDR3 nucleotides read TGTGCCAGTAGTACGCGGCCCTTCCAGCGGGGGGACTCCTACAATGAGCAGTTCTTC. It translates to CASSTRPFQRGDSYNEQFF.

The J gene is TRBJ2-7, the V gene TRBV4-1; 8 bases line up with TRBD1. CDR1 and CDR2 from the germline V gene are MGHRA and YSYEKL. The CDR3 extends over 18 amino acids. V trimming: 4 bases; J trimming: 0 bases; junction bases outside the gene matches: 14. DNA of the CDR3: TGCGCCAGCAGCCTAGGAGGCGGCCGGGACAGGAGCTCCTACGAGCAGTACTTC. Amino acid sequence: CASSLGGGRDRSSYEQYF.

The chain's CDR3 is CASSQDAPHSNSPLHF. Written as DNA, the CDR3 is TGCGCCAGCAGCCAAGACGCCCCCCACAGCAATTCACCCCTCCACTTT. The genes are TRBV4-1 and TRBJ1-6, with D unresolved. The CDR3 totals 16 residues. V was clipped by 0 bases and J by 7 bases, with 13 bases between them. From germline, CDR1 is MGHRA and CDR2 YSYEKL.

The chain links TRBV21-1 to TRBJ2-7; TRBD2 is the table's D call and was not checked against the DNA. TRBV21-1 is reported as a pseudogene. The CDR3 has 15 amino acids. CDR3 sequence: CASSTTSGGPYEQYF. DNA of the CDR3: TGTGCCAGCAGCACAACTAGCGGGGGGCCGTACGAGCAGTACTTC.

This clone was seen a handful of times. CDR3 sequence (DNA): TGTGCCAGAAGCTCAAGGGGGGCTAGCGGGGTGAACCACAATGAGCAGTTCTTC. This translates into CARSSRGASGVNHNEQFF. The genes are TRBV5-3 and TRBJ2-1; 9 nucleotides line up with TRBD2. TRBV5-3 is an open reading frame, and its role is uncertain. Trimming removed 3 bases from V and 5 bases from J; junction bases left unmatched: 15. This CDR3 is built from 18 residues.